The rows below give T cell receptor beta chains drawn from one sample of a study of technical replicates of blood from a handful of donors. Method: immunoSEQ multiplex PCR; TCRdb's copy keeps in-frame clones and lacks some. The repertoire consists of about 70,000 clones, with roughly 94% occurring once and the leading ten covering about 0.4%. Source material: T cells isolated from PBMCs. The origin of the receptors is a human donor in good health. The CDR3 runs from the conserved cysteine through the conserved F or W. Each record gives: V gene, D gene, clone size, J gene, CDR3 protein, CDR3 DNA. The D gene is left open where the match is weak. Size values are once, few and many counts, or a class for expanded clones, and some rows have none.

TRBV29-1,TRBD2,NA,TRBJ2-7,CSAVSGSLNYEQYF,TGCAGCGCCGTTAGCGGGAGCCTAAACTACGAGCAGTACTTC
TRBV6-1,TRBD2,NA,TRBJ2-1,CASRMGLAGEGGQFF,TGTGCCAGCAGGATGGGACTAGCGGGAGAGGGGGGGCAGTTCTTC
TRBV4-2,NA,NA,TRBJ1-2,CASSQDLRSIYGYTF,TGTGCCAGCAGCCAAGATTTACGAAGCATTTATGGCTACACCTTC
TRBV7-8,NA,NA,TRBJ2-1,CASSLYYAGGNEQFF,TGTGCCAGCAGCCTTTACTACGCAGGGGGGAATGAGCAGTTCTTC
TRBV5-1,NA,NA,TRBJ1-2,CASSLGSGVGYTF,TGCGCCAGCAGCTTGGGTTCAGGGGTTGGCTACACCTTC
TRBV6-4,TRBD2,NA,TRBJ2-3,CASSRSGRTDTQYF,TGTGCCAGCAGTCGCAGCGGGAGGACAGATACGCAGTATTTT
TRBV4-2,TRBD1,NA,TRBJ2-1,CASSHKDRGDNNEQFF,TGTGCCAGCAGCCATAAGGACAGGGGGGATAACAATGAGCAGTTCTTC
TRBV7-3,TRBD1,NA,TRBJ2-4,CASSSDRGRNIQYF,TGTGCCAGCAGCTCGGACAGGGGGCGAAACATTCAGTACTTC
TRBV9,NA,NA,TRBJ1-3,CASSGSSGNTIYF,TGTGCCAGCAGTGGGAGCTCTGGAAACACCATATATTTT
TRBV10-3,TRBD2,NA,TRBJ2-1,CAITSGLAGDVNEQFF,TGTGCCATCACCTCGGGACTAGCGGGAGACGTTAATGAGCAGTTCTTC
TRBV30,TRBD2,NA,TRBJ2-7,CAWRGEGPTYEQYF,TGTGCCTGGAGAGGGGAGGGTCCGACCTACGAGCAGTACTTC
TRBV5-1,TRBD2,NA,TRBJ2-7,CASATDTSGSTYEQYF,TGCGCCAGCGCTACCGATACTAGCGGGAGTACCTACGAGCAGTACTTC
TRBV27,NA,few,TRBJ1-5,CASSLTGRDQPQHF,TGTGCCAGCAGTTTAACAGGGAGGGATCAGCCCCAGCATTTT
TRBV2,NA,NA,TRBJ2-7,CASGEQPSYEQYF,TGTGCCAGTGGGGAGCAGCCTTCCTACGAGCAGTACTTC
TRBV13,NA,NA,TRBJ1-4,CASSDSTGQLFF,TGTGCCAGCAGCGATTCGACAGGTCAACTGTTTTTT